The entry that follows covers one T cell receptor beta chain sequence. The CDR3 has 12 amino acids. The germline V gene encodes CDR1 SGHRS and CDR2 YFSETQ. With UMI labels, 5' RACE was used to prepare the TRB cDNA libraries. TCRdb re-called the 5' RACE reads and gives one entry per CDR3 protein, without DNA. This specimen shows 70,000 to 95,000 distinct CDR3 sequences; the ten leading clones hold approximately 1.5%. Cells that were CD45RO-CCR7+CD27+CD95- constituted naive CD8+ T cells. This specimen belongs to a study of CXCR3-negative and CXCR3-positive naive CD8 T cells. This chain joins TRBV5-1 and TRBJ1-1. This clonotype was sampled from a human donor in good health. Some clones in this sample may be carry-over from other donors' samples. Material: naive CXCR3- CD8+ T cells from blood. Subset denoted: CD45RO-CCR7+CD27+CD95- naive CD8+ T cells lacking CXCR3 (TNR3-). Here the CDR3 reads CASSLVRGGAFF.